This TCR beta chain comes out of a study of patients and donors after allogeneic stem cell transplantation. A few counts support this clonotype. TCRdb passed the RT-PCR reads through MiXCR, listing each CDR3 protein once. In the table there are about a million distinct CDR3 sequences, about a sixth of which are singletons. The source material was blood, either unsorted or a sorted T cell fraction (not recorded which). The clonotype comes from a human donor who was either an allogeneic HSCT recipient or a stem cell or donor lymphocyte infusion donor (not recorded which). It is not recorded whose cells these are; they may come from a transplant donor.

The CDR3 here is CASGLSETQYF. The CDR3 DNA is TGTGCCAGCGGCCTCTCAGAGACCCAGTACTTC. The chain links TRBV27 to TRBJ2-5; D is undetermined. This CDR3 comprises 11 residues. Germline CDR1 is MNHEY and CDR2 is SMNVEV (reference sequence). V was shortened by 8 bases and J by 4 bases, with 8 bases between the two germline ends.